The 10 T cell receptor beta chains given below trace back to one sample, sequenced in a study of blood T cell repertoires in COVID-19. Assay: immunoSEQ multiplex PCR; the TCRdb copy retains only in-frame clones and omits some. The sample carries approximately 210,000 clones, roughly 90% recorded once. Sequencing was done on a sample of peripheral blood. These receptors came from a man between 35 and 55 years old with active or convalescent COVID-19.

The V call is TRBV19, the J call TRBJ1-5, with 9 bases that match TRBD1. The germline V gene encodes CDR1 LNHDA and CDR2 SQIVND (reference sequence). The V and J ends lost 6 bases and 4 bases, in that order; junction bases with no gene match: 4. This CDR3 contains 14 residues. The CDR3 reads CASRVDRGNQPQHF. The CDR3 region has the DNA TGTGCCAGTAGGGTGGACAGGGGAAATCAGCCCCAGCATTTT.

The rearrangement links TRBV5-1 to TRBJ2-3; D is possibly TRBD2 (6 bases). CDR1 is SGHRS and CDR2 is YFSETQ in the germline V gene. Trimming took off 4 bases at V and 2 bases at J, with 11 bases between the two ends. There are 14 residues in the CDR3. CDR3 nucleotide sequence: TGCGCCAGCAGCCCGGACTACCTCACAGATACGCAGTATTTT. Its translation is CASSPDYLTDTQYF.

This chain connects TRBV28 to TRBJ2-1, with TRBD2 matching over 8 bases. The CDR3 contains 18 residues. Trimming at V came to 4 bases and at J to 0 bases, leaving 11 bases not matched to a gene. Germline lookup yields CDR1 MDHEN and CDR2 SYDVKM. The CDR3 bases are TGTGCCAGCAGTTCCTCCCCACTAGCGGCTAGCTCCTACAATGAGCAGTTCTTC. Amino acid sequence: CASSSSPLAASSYNEQFF. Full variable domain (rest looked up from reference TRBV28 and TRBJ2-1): DVKVTQSSRYLVKRTGEKVFLECVQDMDHENMFWYRQDPGLGLRLIYFSYDVKMKEKGDIPEGYSVSREKKERFSLILESASTNQTSMYLCASSSSPLAASSYNEQFFGPGTRLTVL.

The CDR3 nucleotides read TGTGCCAGCAGGGAAGCCGGGACAACGGACTATGGCTACACCTTC. Its protein product is CASREAGTTDYGYTF. The V and J genes are TRBV28 and TRBJ1-2; possibly TRBD1 for D (6 bases). This CDR3 has 15 amino acids. Germline assignment: CDR1 MDHEN and CDR2 SYDVKM. V dropped 6 bases and J dropped 3 bases, with 17 bases sitting between them.

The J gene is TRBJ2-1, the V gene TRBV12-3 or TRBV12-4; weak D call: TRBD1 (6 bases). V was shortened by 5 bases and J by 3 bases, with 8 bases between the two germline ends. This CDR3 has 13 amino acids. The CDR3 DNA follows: TGTGCCAGCAGTGTGGACAGCTACAATGAGCAGTTCTTC. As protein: CASSVDSYNEQFF.

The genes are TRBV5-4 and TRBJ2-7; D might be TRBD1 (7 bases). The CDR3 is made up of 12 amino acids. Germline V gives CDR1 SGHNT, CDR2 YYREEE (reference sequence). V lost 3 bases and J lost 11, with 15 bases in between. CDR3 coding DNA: TGTGCCAGCAGCTGGGGGGCCAGGGGGGAGTACTTC. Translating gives CASSWGARGEYF.

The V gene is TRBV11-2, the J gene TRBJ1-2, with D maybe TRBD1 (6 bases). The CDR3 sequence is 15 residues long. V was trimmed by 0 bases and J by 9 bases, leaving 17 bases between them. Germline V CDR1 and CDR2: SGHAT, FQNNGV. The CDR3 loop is CASSLEAGAMVSYTF. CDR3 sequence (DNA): TGTGCCAGCAGCTTAGAGGCAGGGGCTATGGTTAGCTACACCTTC.

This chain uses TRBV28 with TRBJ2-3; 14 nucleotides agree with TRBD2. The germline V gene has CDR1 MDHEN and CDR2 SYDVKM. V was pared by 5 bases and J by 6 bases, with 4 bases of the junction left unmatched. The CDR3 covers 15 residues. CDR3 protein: CASSRTSGGRDTQYF. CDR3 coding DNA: TGTGCCAGCAGTCGGACTAGCGGGGGGAGGGATACGCAGTATTTT.

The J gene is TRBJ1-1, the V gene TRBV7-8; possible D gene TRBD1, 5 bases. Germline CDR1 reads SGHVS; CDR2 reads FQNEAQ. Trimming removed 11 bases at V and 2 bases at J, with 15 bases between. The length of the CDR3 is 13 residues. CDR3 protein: CASREGGNTEAFF. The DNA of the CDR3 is TGTGCCTCCAGGGAGGGAGGAAACACTGAAGCTTTCTTT.

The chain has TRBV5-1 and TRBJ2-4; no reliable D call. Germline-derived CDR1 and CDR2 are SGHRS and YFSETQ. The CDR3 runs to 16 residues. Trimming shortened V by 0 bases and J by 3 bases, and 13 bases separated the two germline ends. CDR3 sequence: CASSLGATVSKNIQYF. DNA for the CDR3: TGCGCCAGCAGCTTGGGGGCGACGGTCAGCAAAAACATTCAGTACTTC. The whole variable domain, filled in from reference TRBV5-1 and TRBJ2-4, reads KAGVTQTPRYLIKTRGQQVTLSCSPISGHRSVSWYQQTPGQGLQFLFEYFSETQRNKGNFPGRFSGRQFSNSRSEMNVSTLELGDSALYLCASSLGATVSKNIQYFGAGTRLSVL.